This T cell receptor (beta chain) was profiled in a study of blood T cell repertoires in COVID-19. On the study more broadly: T cells, B-cell-depleted T cells, or PBMCs provided the cDNA or gDNA that served as material.

Using immunoSEQ multiplex PCR, the repertoire was profiled, and TCRdb retains in-frame clones only, with some absent. The top ten hold 2.5% to 3% of the sample, which has some 290,000 clones, around 86% seen once. The material sequenced was peripheral blood. This sequence originates from a woman aged 60 to 75 with active or convalescent COVID-19.

The CDR3 nucleotides read TGTGCCAGCAGCCCTACGAGGGGGGCCAACGTCCTGACTTTC. Translating it yields CASSPTRGANVLTF. The genes are TRBV7-7 and TRBJ2-6; D gene ambiguous. Trimming left V 5 bases short and J 4 bases short, with 9 bases between. The CDR3 has 14 amino acids. Germline CDR1 is SSHAT and CDR2 is FNYEAQ (reference sequence).